This T cell receptor beta chain stems from a study of OX40 agonist ivuxolimab in advanced cancers. Method: immunoSEQ multiplex PCR; TCRdb's copy keeps in-frame clones and lacks some. This table holds tens of thousands of clones, around 85% found once. Germline V gene sequence: CDR1 SGHKS, CDR2 YYEKEE (reference sequence). V lost 6 bases, J lost 0 bases, and 16 bases lay in between. The length of the CDR3 is 16 residues. If patients had autoimmune disease history or systemic immunosuppression, they were excluded. Study observations and caveats: Averaging showed that CD8+ T cells had more expanded clones than CD4+ did. Some nonresponders additionally presented with little normalized T-cell clonal expansion.

Comments on this clone: Its antigen is still unknown.

This chain uses TRBV5-5 with TRBJ1-5; D is perhaps TRBD1 (6 bases). This receptor was taken from an adult with an advanced solid tumor such as melanoma, head and neck, liver or kidney cancer. The starting material was CD4+ or CD8+ T cells sorted from blood, obtained in a trial of the OX40 agonist ivuxolimab. In nucleotides, the CDR3 is TGTGCCAGCACCCCTGGGGGGGGCCTTAGCAATCAGCCCCAGCATTTT. Translation: CASTPGGGLSNQPQHF.